This passage covers 5 T cell receptor beta chains from one sample sequenced in a study of T cells in Graves' hyperthyroidism and ophthalmopathy. TCR beta CDR3 sequences were amplified from RNA transcripts. HTBI primers drove first-round RT-PCR of the TCR CDR3. A single record per CDR3 protein comes from TCRdb applying MiXCR to the multiplex PCR reads. The table includes some 510,000 distinct CDR3 sequences, about half detected once. The sequenced material came from peripheral blood or thyroid tissue (not recorded which). The receptor set was obtained from a woman between 18 and 29 years old with Graves' hyperthyroidism.

Details on this clonotype: A read error may explain this, as a much larger clone is one base away. The chain carries TRBV11-2 and TRBJ1-2; D is perhaps TRBD1 (5 bases). V lost 3 bases and J 7 bases, leaving 18 bases between the germline ends. The CDR3 contains 15 residues. The V gene's germline CDR1 is SGHAT and CDR2 FQNNGV. The CDR3 here is CASSFQWGQGCGYTF. DNA of the CDR3: TGTGCCAGCAGCTTTCAATGGGGCCAGGGCTGTGGCTACACCTTC.

The gene calls are TRBV2 and TRBJ1-2, with D possibly being TRBD1 (6 bases). V was clipped by 5 bases and J by 7 bases, with 17 bases between them. The CDR3 spans 14 residues. The V gene's germline CDR1 is SNHLY and CDR2 FYNNEI. This chain's CDR3 is CASSFHGGGGGYTF. Written as DNA, the CDR3 is TGTGCCAGCAGTTTCCATGGGGGCGGAGGTGGCTACACCTTC.

This clonotype came up a few times. This rearrangement joins TRBV15 to TRBJ2-2; tentative D call: TRBD1 (5 bases). This CDR3 has 16 residues. The germline V gene has CDR1 LNHNV and CDR2 YYDKDF (reference sequence). The ends were cut back, 0 bases at V and 0 bases at J, with 8 bases in the middle. In nucleotides, the CDR3 is TGTGCCACCAGCAGAGAAGTAGGGGCGAACACCGGGGAGCTGTTTTTT. Translated: CATSREVGANTGELFF.

The chain links TRBV20-1 to TRBJ2-2; D is undetermined. The V end lost 0 bases, the J end lost 0 bases, and 5 bases lay between the germline ends. The CDR3 is 14 residues long. Germline lookup yields CDR1 DFQATT and CDR2 SNEGSKA (reference sequence). CDR3 DNA sequence: TGCAGTGCTAGAGAGGTGACGAACACCGGGGAGCTGTTTTTT. Encoded protein: CSAREVTNTGELFF.

V and J are TRBV6-1 and TRBJ2-5, with 7 bases matching TRBD1. The ends lost 5 bases at V and 2 bases at J; junction bases unmatched: 8. The CDR3 spans 15 residues. Germline CDR1 is MNHNS and CDR2 is SASEGT. The CDR3 nucleotides are TGTGCCAGCAGTTACCGACAGGGTTGGCAAGAGACCCAGTACTTC. Encoded protein: CASSYRQGWQETQYF.